This TCR beta chain was identified in a study of identical twins. Study observations and caveats: The authors drew conclusions from cross-sectional statistical analysis rather than following the same donors.

Notes on this clonotype: Antigen specificity is unknown.

TCRdb re-called the 5' RACE reads through MiXCR, storing one row per CDR3 protein. The table shows about 470,000 distinct CDR3 sequences, with 24% occurring only once. The CDR3 runs 17 residues. Between the trimmed V and J ends, which lost 5 bases and 8 bases, there was a span of 24 bases. This same sample was also taken into another study, of T cells expressing NK-cell markers. That work states: There were seven HCMV-seropositive donors and one seronegative donor among the eight sequenced. The use of an anti-gamma-delta TCR antibody, which was added in several experiments, restricted sorting to T cells expressing alpha-beta TCR.

The sequenced material came from CD4+ T cells sorted from blood. This clonotype was obtained from a woman under 30 in good health. V and J are TRBV12-3 or TRBV12-4 and TRBJ1-4; TRBD1 might be the D (6 bases). This CDR3 is CASSRGRGIVEKEKLFF. The CDR3 nucleotides are TGTGCCAGCAGTCGCGGCAGGGGTATCGTCGAAAAGGAAAAACTGTTTTTT.